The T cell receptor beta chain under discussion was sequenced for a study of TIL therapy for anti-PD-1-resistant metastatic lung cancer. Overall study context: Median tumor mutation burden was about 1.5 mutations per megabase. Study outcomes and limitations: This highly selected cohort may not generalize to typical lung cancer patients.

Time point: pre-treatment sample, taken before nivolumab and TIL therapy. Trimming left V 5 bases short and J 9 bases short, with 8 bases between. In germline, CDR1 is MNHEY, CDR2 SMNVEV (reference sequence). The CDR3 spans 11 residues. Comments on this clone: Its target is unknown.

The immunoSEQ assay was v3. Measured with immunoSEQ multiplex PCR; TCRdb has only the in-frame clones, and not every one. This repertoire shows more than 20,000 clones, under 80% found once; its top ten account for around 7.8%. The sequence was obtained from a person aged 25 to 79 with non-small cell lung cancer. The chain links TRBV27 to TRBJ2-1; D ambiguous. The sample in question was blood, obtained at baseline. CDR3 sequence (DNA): TGTGCCAGCAGTCCCGGAATTGAGCAGTTCTTC. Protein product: CASSPGIEQFF.